This TCR beta chain was identified during a study of lymphopenia after photon versus proton radiotherapy. The germline CDR1 and CDR2 sequences are SQVTM and ANQGSEA. The CDR3 sequence is 15 residues long. Trimming removed 0 bases from V and 2 bases from J, with 12 bases in between. Repertoires were generated with immunoSEQ multiplex PCR, while TCRdb's copy carries only in-frame clones and drops some. The sample has roughly 30,000 clones, 81% seen once; the top ten hold roughly 31%. In the case of this clone: Its antigen is not identified.

Study observations and caveats: Better survival with proton therapy was suggested as possible, not demonstrated. In patients who died, overall survival fell as post-nadir TCR diversity dropped more. After lymphocyte nadir, photon-treated repertoires showed oligoclonal expansion, especially CD8+ Temra.

This specimen was peripheral blood, taken from a patient treated with photon-based radiotherapy. The rearrangement links TRBV29-1 to TRBJ2-3; D tentatively fits TRBD1 or TRBD2 (6 bases each). The clonotype was recovered from a man in his forties or fifties with gastric cancer. This CDR3 is CSVEDGGGNTDTQYF. CDR3 bases: TGCAGCGTTGAAGATGGGGGCGGGAACACAGATACGCAGTATTTT.